Following are 2 T cell receptor beta chains from one sample sequenced in a study of Ad26.COV2.S vaccination and SARS-CoV-2 variants. The protocol was immunoSEQ multiplex PCR, while the TCRdb copy is restricted to in-frame clones and leaves out a portion. The sample includes about 350,000 clones, about 92% of them seen just once. Sequenced here: peripheral blood, sampled after recovery from COVID-19. The receptor set was obtained from a human donor who had recovered from COVID-19.

This chain connects TRBV7-2 to TRBJ2-7; no clear D gene. The germline V and J ends were trimmed by 1 base and 0 bases, with 4 bases remaining between them. Germline CDR1 SGHTA, CDR2 FQGNSA. The length of the CDR3 is 13 residues. The CDR3 here is CASSLESSYEQYF. CDR3 DNA: TGTGCCAGCAGCTTAGAGAGCTCCTACGAGCAGTACTTC.

V is TRBV5-5 and J is TRBJ2-1, with D maybe TRBD2 (6 bases). Trimming took 1 base from V and 9 from J, leaving 17 bases between them. The CDR3 sequence is 15 residues long. From germline, CDR1 is SGHKS and CDR2 YYEKEE (reference sequence). The CDR3 protein is CASSLFLATESEQFF. CDR3 nucleotides: TGTGCCAGCAGCTTGTTCCTAGCGACTGAGAGTGAGCAGTTCTTC.